These 5 T cell receptor beta chains were sequenced from one sample in a study of T cell clonotyping in hematopoietic cell transplantation (dated by TCRdb to about 2021). Library preparation employed the immunoSEQ multiplex PCR assay. In TCRdb, the immuneACCESS table is reduced to in-frame sequences with V and J assigned. These tables do not hold every clone; where another copy was compared, an unresolved V gene accounts for under half, and the others remain unexplained. This sample holds some 35,000 clones; roughly 94% were observed only once. The ten largest account for roughly 1.6% of the sample. The time point label on this specimen signifies: recipient sample about 28 days before transplant, after cytoreduction. Here the sequenced sample was peripheral blood mononuclear cells, taken before stem cell transplant. The origin of the receptors is a man in his forties with chronic myeloid leukemia. Some clones in this sample may be carry-over from other donors' samples.

The genes are TRBV4-1 and TRBJ1-1; D perhaps matches TRBD1 (6 bases). Germline CDR1 MGHRA, CDR2 YSYEKL. The CDR3 is 16 amino acids. Trimming left V 3 bases short and J 0 bases short, with 14 bases between. DNA for the CDR3: TGCGCCAGCAGCCATCTAGGGGGGGGGATGAACACTGAAGCTTTCTTT. It translates to CASSHLGGGMNTEAFF.

The chain combines TRBV6-5 with TRBJ2-2; 14 bases match TRBD2. The germline CDR1 and CDR2 sequences are MNHEY and SVGAGI. This CDR3 region has 15 residues. V was pared by 7 bases and J by 6 bases, with 4 bases of the junction left unmatched. The CDR3: CASTKTSGGAGELFF. The DNA for the CDR3 is TGTGCCAGCACCAAGACTAGCGGGGGGGCCGGGGAGCTGTTTTTT.

The chain employs TRBV15 and TRBJ2-7; D possibly uses TRBD1 or TRBD2 (5 bases each). The CDR3 totals 17 residues. Trimming removed 0 bases from V and 3 bases from J, with 18 bases in between. Germline lookup yields CDR1 LNHNV and CDR2 YYDKDF (reference sequence). CDR3 in amino acids: CATSRDGGTGPRYEQYF. The CDR3 DNA reads TGTGCCACCAGCAGAGATGGTGGGACGGGGCCGCGCTACGAGCAGTACTTC.

This clone was detected only once. The J gene is TRBJ2-3, the V gene TRBV7-8; 12 nucleotides align to TRBD2. Germline values: CDR1 SGHVS, CDR2 FQNEAQ. V was pared by 5 bases and J by 4 bases, with 19 bases of the junction left unmatched. The length of the CDR3 is 20 residues. The CDR3 DNA sequence: TGTGCCAGCAGCCCCCACCGTGCTAGCGGGGGGGCCTTCATTTCAGATACGCAGTATTTT. This translates into CASSPHRASGGAFISDTQYF.

This clone showed up just once. The chain links TRBV4-1 to TRBJ1-6; D is perhaps TRBD1 (5 bases). The germline V and J ends were trimmed by 2 bases and 8 bases, with 19 bases remaining between them. Germline lookup yields CDR1 MGHRA and CDR2 YSYEKL. The CDR3 runs 17 residues. CDR3 region: CASSQIDLGLTYSPLHF. Written as DNA, the CDR3 is TGCGCCAGCAGCCAAATCGACTTGGGACTGACCTATTCACCCCTCCACTTT.